This T cell receptor beta chain is drawn from a study of cytomegalovirus exposure and HLA in healthy donors. Study-wide results and caveats: Later work associated around 18,000 TCR beta sequences with HLA alleles at 0.05 false discovery rate.

CDR1 and CDR2 from the germline V gene are MNHNS and SASEGT. This CDR3 is 17 amino acids long. V was shortened by 3 bases and J by 6 bases, with 20 bases between the two germline ends. PCR used 60 Vbeta primers and 13 Jbeta primers. Assay used: immunoSEQ multiplex PCR; TCRdb lists only in-frame clones, some missing. The data contain roughly 140,000 clones, roughly four fifths of them seen just once; the ten biggest clones take up approximately 15%. This clone turned up a few times. The antigen is not known. J is TRBJ2-2 and V is TRBV6-1; tentatively, D is TRBD2 (5 bases). This TCR came from a human donor in good health. Sequencing was carried out using PBMCs. The CDR3 bases are TGTGCCAGCAGTGAGACTATTCCCGCCGCTAGCTCCGGGGAGCTGTTTTTT. The encoded protein is CASSETIPAASSGELFF.